The 2 T cell receptor beta chains presented below share a single source sample, sequenced in a study of chemoradiotherapy in HPV16-positive cancers. Profiled with immunoSEQ multiplex PCR; TCRdb holds only in-frame clones, not every one. The sample contains 36,000 or so clones, roughly 78% of which appear only once. This sample comprised blood, obtained from a patient who underwent chemoradiotherapy. Source of these receptors: a human donor with HPV-associated anogenital cancer.

This chain joins TRBV6-5 and TRBJ1-1; 9 nucleotides line up with TRBD1. J lost 0 bases, V lost 1 base, and 3 bases had no gene match. The CDR3 runs to 16 residues. From germline, CDR1 is MNHEY and CDR2 SVGAGI. The CDR3 DNA reads as TGTGCCAGCAGTTACTTGGGGACAGGGCTGAACACTGAAGCTTTCTTT. This codes for CASSYLGTGLNTEAFF.

V and J are TRBV10-1 and TRBJ2-7, with TRBD2 matching over 11 bases. From germline, CDR1 is WNHNN and CDR2 SYGVQD (reference sequence). The V segment lost 3 bases and the J segment 3 bases; nucleotides outside the gene matches: 1. The CDR3 spans 14 residues. The CDR3 protein is CASSETSGGYEQYF. CDR3 coding DNA: TGCGCCAGCAGTGAAACTAGCGGGGGCTACGAGCAGTACTTC.